These 9 T cell receptor beta chains originate from one sample sequenced in a study of blood T cells in healthy people across ages. Combining a sample-barcoded 5' primer with a J-beta primer mix, a second PCR ran for roughly 6 to 11 cycles. TCRdb independently ran MiXCR on the 5' RACE reads; one entry per CDR3 protein. This table has 1.6 million or so distinct CDR3 sequences, approximately 32% appearing once. Sequences were obtained from blood. The source is a woman in her twenties or thirties in good health.

This chain joins TRBV18 and TRBJ2-4; D is perhaps TRBD1 (5 bases). V was clipped by 2 bases and J by 1 base, with 6 bases between them. The CDR3 has 14 amino acids. The germline V gene has CDR1 KGHSH and CDR2 LQKENI. The chain's CDR3 is CASSPKGAKNIQYF. The CDR3 DNA follows: TGTGCCAGCTCACCAAAGGGGGCCAAAAACATTCAGTACTTC.

This clonotype was picked up many times. V gene TRBV6-6 combines with J gene TRBJ2-3, with TRBD2 identical over 12 bases. The CDR3 extends over 16 amino acids. CDR1 is MNHNY and CDR2 is SVGAGI in the germline V gene (reference sequence). J lost 2 bases, V lost 4 bases, and 4 bases had no gene match. DNA for the CDR3: TGTGCCAGCAGTTTGACTAGCGGGAGATTCACAGATACGCAGTATTTT. Its protein product is CASSLTSGRFTDTQYF.

A few counts support this clonotype. The DNA for the CDR3 is TGCAGTGCTAGAGCGGAGTGGGGTGATACGCAGTATTTT. As protein: CSARAEWGDTQYF. The chain employs TRBV20-1 and TRBJ2-3; D gene unclear. Trimming took 1 base from V and 6 from J, leaving 11 bases between them. Germline CDR1 and CDR2: DFQATT and SNEGSKA (reference sequence). This CDR3 comprises 13 residues.

This clonotype was seen ten or more times. The chain has TRBV29-1 and TRBJ2-1; a weak D match, TRBD2 (5 bases). Deletions cut 7 bases from V and 4 bases from J, with 14 bases between. The CDR3 is 13 residues long. The germline CDR1 and CDR2 sequences are SQVTM and ANQGSEA. The CDR3 nucleotides read TGCAGCGCTCCTAAGGACTCGTACAATGAGCAGTTCTTC. Its protein is CSAPKDSYNEQFF.

This clonotype came up a few times. This rearrangement joins TRBV9 to TRBJ2-1; TRBD2 matches 9 bases. This CDR3 region has 14 residues. Losses at the gene ends were 0 bases for V and 7 bases for J; bases not matched to a gene: 2. Germline lookup yields CDR1 SGDLS and CDR2 YYNGEE. CDR3 in DNA: TGTGCCAGCAGCGTAGGCGGGGGGGTAAATGAGCAGTTCTTC. It specifies CASSVGGGVNEQFF. Full variable domain (rest looked up from reference TRBV9 and TRBJ2-1): DSGVTQTPKHLITATGQRVTLRCSPRSGDLSVYWYQQSLDQGLQFLIQYYNGEERAKGNILERFSAQQFPDLHSELNLSSLELGDSALYFCASSVGGGVNEQFFGPGTRLTVL.

In the case of this clonotype: Relative to the germline gene, one junction end is altered; a read error may explain this. The chain has TRBV14 and TRBJ2-3, with TRBD2 matching 11 bases. Germline loops: CDR1 SGHDN, CDR2 FVKESK. There are 15 residues in the CDR3. The CDR3 DNA reads as TGCGCCAGCAGCCAAGTAGCGGGGGGGCCCGATACGCAGTATTTT. Protein product: CASSQVAGGPDTQYF.

This clonotype was detected many times. The rearrangement uses TRBV20-1 and TRBJ2-3, with TRBD2 as a possible D gene (5 bases). The CDR3 runs to 15 residues. Between the trimmed V and J ends, which lost 7 bases and 1 base, there was a span of 18 bases. Germline lookup yields CDR1 DFQATT and CDR2 SNEGSKA (reference sequence). The CDR3 DNA reads TGCAGTGTCTCCCCGGGCGGGTCCCGCACAGATACGCAGTATTTT. Translating gives CSVSPGGSRTDTQYF.

V and J are TRBV3-1 and TRBJ2-4; TRBD1 aligns across 7 bases. The germline V gene has CDR1 LGHDT and CDR2 YNNKEL (reference sequence). This CDR3 is built from 16 residues. With 2 bases clipped from V and 13 bases from J, the junction kept 17 bases outside the gene matches. The chain's CDR3 is CASSQLKTGNYAGQYF. CDR3 in DNA: TGTGCCAGCAGCCAACTAAAGACAGGGAACTACGCTGGGCAGTACTTC.

This clonotype was found a few times. The rearrangement joins TRBV12-3 or TRBV12-4 to TRBJ1-2; D is ambiguous. The CDR3 length is 14 residues. V was clipped by 0 bases and J by 6 bases, with 11 bases between them. CDR3 protein: CASSLALSWDGYTF. Here the CDR3 DNA reads TGTGCCAGCAGTTTAGCGCTCTCCTGGGATGGCTACACCTTC.